These T cell receptor beta chains were read from a single sample in a study of cytomegalovirus exposure and HLA in healthy donors. Repertoires were generated with immunoSEQ multiplex PCR, while TCRdb's copy carries only in-frame clones and drops some. The table includes 100,000 to 140,000 clones, roughly 72% detected once. Source material: PBMCs. The receptors come from a man younger than 40 in good health and CMV-seronegative. Both conserved end residues are part of each CDR3. A D gene is named only where the DNA matches it firmly. Some rows have no size entry. The others give once, few or many, or a class for an expanded clone.

j_call | cdr3_length | v_call | d_call | clone_size | cdr3_nt | cdr3_aa
TRBJ1-2 | 14 | TRBV30 | TRBD1 | few | TGTGCCTGGGGTGGACAGGTTACTAACTATGGCTACACCTTC | CAWGGQVTNYGYTF
TRBJ2-7 | 15 | TRBV4-2 | TRBD2 | few | TGTGCCAGCAGCCAAGGAGAACTAGCGGGATCCGAGCAGTACTTC | CASSQGELAGSEQYF
TRBJ2-3 | 17 | TRBV10-1 | TRBD2 | . | TGCGCCAGCAGTGACGGGGGGATCGGTTTAGGGACAGATACGCAGTATTTT | CASSDGGIGLGTDTQYF
TRBJ2-1 | 17 | TRBV7-9 | . | . | TGTGCCAGCAGCTTAGGTTTGGTAGGAGGAATAGACAATGAGCAGTTCTTC | CASSLGLVGGIDNEQFF
TRBJ1-2 | 13 | TRBV29-1 | . | once | TGCAGCGTTGGTGACAGCCTGAACTATGGCTACACCTTC | CSVGDSLNYGYTF
TRBJ2-5 | 15 | TRBV25-1 | TRBD2 | . | TGTGCCAGCAGGAGACTAGCGGGGGAGCAAGAGACCCAGTACTTC | CASRRLAGEQETQYF
TRBJ2-1 | 16 | TRBV5-1 | . | . | TGCGCCAGCAGCTTGTCCACGTCGGGGTATTACAATGAGCAGTTCTTC | CASSLSTSGYYNEQFF
TRBJ2-3 | 15 | TRBV6-5 | . | . | TGTGCCAGCAGTCGATCGGGACACCCCACAGATACGCAGTATTTT | CASSRSGHPTDTQYF
TRBJ1-2 | 12 | TRBV10-3 | . | . | TGTGCCATCAGTGACAGGGAAGCTGGCTACACCTTC | CAISDREAGYTF
TRBJ1-1 | 13 | TRBV27 | . | . | TGTGCCAGCAACTCACGGGGGACTCCTGGAGCTTTCTTT | CASNSRGTPGAFF
TRBJ1-6 | 15 | TRBV7-9 | . | . | TGTGCCAGCAGCTTATGGAACAGTGATAATTCACCCCTCCACTTT | CASSLWNSDNSPLHF
TRBJ1-5 | 19 | TRBV7-3 | TRBD1 | once | TGTGCCAGCAGCCAAAGGACAGGGGCCAACCCTAATAGCAATCAGCCCCAGCATTTT | CASSQRTGANPNSNQPQHF
TRBJ1-4 | 15 | TRBV2 | TRBD1 | . | TGTGCCAGCAGCGGATTGACAGGGACTAATGAAAAACTGTTTTTT | CASSGLTGTNEKLFF
TRBJ2-3 | 11 | TRBV2 | TRBD1 | . | TGTGCCAGTCGGACAGGCGGTACGCAGTATTTT | CASRTGGTQYF
TRBJ1-1 | 13 | TRBV7-2 | . | . | TGTGCCAGCAGACTGTCCCGGAACACTGAAGCTTTCTTT | CASRLSRNTEAFF
TRBJ2-7 | 12 | TRBV6-5 | TRBD2 | . | TGTGCCAGCAGTAAAACTAGCGGCGAGCAGTACTTC | CASSKTSGEQYF
TRBJ2-1 | 15 | TRBV19 | TRBD2 | few | TGTGCCAGTAGGTTAGCGGGGGGGTCCTACAATGAGCAGTTCTTC | CASRLAGGSYNEQFF
TRBJ1-4 | 12 | TRBV30 | . | . | TGTGCCTGGAGTGTCTTAAATGAAAAACTGTTTTTT | CAWSVLNEKLFF
TRBJ1-1 | 14 | TRBV6-5 | TRBD1 | . | TGTGCCAGCAGTCCCGGGACAGTGAACACTGAAGCTTTCTTT | CASSPGTVNTEAFF
TRBJ1-2 | 12 | TRBV10-2 | TRBD1 | . | TGCGCCAGCAGTGAGACAGGGGGCGGCTACACCTTC | CASSETGGGYTF
TRBJ2-7 | 17 | TRBV7-2 | TRBD1 | . | TGTGCCAGCAGCCCGAACTGGGGACAGAGGTTCCTCTACGAGCAGTACTTC | CASSPNWGQRFLYEQYF
TRBJ1-2 | 15 | TRBV7-9 | TRBD1 | . | TGTTCCAGCAGCACCCAGGGACAGCAAAACTATGGCTACACCTTC | CSSSTQGQQNYGYTF
TRBJ2-7 | 15 | TRBV30 | TRBD1 | . | TGTGCCTGGAGTGGGCTGGGACAGAGCTCCTACGAGCAGTACTTC | CAWSGLGQSSYEQYF
TRBJ1-5 | 13 | TRBV30 | . | few | TGTGCCTGGACCCTCGGGGTTGGGGAGCCCCAGCATTTT | CAWTLGVGEPQHF
TRBJ1-4 | 14 | TRBV30 | . | . | TGTGCCTGGAGCGGGCGGGGTTTTCGCGAAAAACTGTTTTTT | CAWSGRGFREKLFF
TRBJ2-7 | 15 | TRBV5-1 | . | . | TGCGCCAGCAGCCGCCGGACAGATCCAGCCTACGAGCAGTACTTC | CASSRRTDPAYEQYF
TRBJ1-1 | 15 | TRBV10-3 | . | . | TGTGCCATCAGTGATCGGGGAGGGAAGAACACTGAAGCTTTCTTT | CAISDRGGKNTEAFF
TRBJ1-2 | 14 | TRBV30 | . | . | TGTGCCTGGAGTGATGACAGACCGTACTATGGCTACACCTTC | CAWSDDRPYYGYTF
TRBJ1-5 | 13 | TRBV2 | TRBD1 | . | TGTGCCAGCAGTCGGCAGGGGGCTCAGCCCCAGCATTTT | CASSRQGAQPQHF
TRBJ2-7 | 13 | TRBV6-5 | . | few | TGTGCCAGCAATCTGGCGGGCTCCTACGAGCAGTACTTC | CASNLAGSYEQYF
TRBJ2-1 | 14 | TRBV28 | . | . | TGTGCCAGCAGTTTAAGGGGGGGCGCTGATGAGCAGTTCTTC | CASSLRGGADEQFF
TRBJ1-4 | 16 | TRBV28 | . | few | TGTGCCAGCAGTTTATTAGCCCGGGGGATCGGCGAAAAACTGTTTTTT | CASSLLARGIGEKLFF
TRBJ1-2 | 11 | TRBV18 | . | . | TGTGCCAGCTCCCAAGTAGATGGCTACACCTTC | CASSQVDGYTF
TRBJ2-7 | 13 | TRBV7-9 | TRBD1 | . | TGTGCCAGCAGCGACAGGGTCACCTACGAGCAGTACTTC | CASSDRVTYEQYF
TRBJ1-1 | 14 | TRBV5-1 | TRBD1 | . | TGCGCCAGCAGAAGGGACAGCATGAACACTGAAGCTTTCTTT | CASRRDSMNTEAFF
TRBJ1-6 | 15 | TRBV2 | TRBD1 | . | TGTGCCAGCACCGTGGGACAGGCGGTGAATTCACCCCTCCACTTT | CASTVGQAVNSPLHF
TRBJ2-3 | 16 | TRBV4-1 | . | . | TGCGCCAGCAGCCACGCCGACAGGCTTTCTCCAGATACGCAGTATTTT | CASSHADRLSPDTQYF
TRBJ1-1 | 8 | TRBV5-1 | . | few | TGCGCCAGCCTAGAAGCTTTCTTT | CASLEAFF
TRBJ2-2 | 15 | TRBV4-1 | TRBD2 | many | TGCGCCAGCAGCCAAGATAGCGGGAGCACCGGGGAGCTGTTTTTT | CASSQDSGSTGELFF
TRBJ2-6 | 17 | TRBV19 | TRBD2 | . | TGTGCCAGTACCCTAAACCTTGGGGGGGTTGGGGCCAACGTCCTGACTTTC | CASTLNLGGVGANVLTF
TRBJ2-7 | 14 | TRBV6-1 | . | . | TGTGCCAGCAGTCCCGGCGGTAGCGGCTACGAGCAGTACTTC | CASSPGGSGYEQYF
TRBJ2-1 | 14 | TRBV6-5 | . | . | TGTGCCAGCAGGCAGGGGAGCTCCTACAATGAGCAGTTCTTC | CASRQGSSYNEQFF